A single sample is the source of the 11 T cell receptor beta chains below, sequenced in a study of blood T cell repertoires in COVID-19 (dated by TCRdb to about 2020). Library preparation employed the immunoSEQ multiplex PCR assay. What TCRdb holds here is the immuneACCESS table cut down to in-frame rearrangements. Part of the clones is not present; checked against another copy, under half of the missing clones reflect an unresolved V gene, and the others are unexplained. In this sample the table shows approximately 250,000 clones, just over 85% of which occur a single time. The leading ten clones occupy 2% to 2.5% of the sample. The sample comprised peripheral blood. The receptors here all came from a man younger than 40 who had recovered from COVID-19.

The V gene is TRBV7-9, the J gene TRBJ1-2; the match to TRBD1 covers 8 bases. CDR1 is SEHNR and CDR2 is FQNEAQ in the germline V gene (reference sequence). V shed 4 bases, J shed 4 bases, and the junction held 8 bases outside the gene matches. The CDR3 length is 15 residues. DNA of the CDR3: TGTGCCAGCAGCTCCTACGGACAGGGAATCTATGGCTACACCTTC. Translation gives CASSSYGQGIYGYTF.

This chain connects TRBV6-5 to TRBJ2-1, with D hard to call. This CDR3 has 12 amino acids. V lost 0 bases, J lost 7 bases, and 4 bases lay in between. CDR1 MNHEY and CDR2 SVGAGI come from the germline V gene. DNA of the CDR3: TGTGCCAGCAGTTACTCGTCGAATGAGCAGTTCTTC. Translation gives CASSYSSNEQFF.

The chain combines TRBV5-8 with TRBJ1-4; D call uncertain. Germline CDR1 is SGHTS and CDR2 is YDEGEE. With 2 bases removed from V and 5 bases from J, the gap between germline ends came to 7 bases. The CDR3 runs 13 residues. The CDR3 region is CASSFALNEKLFF. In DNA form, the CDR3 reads TGTGCCAGCAGCTTCGCCCTAAATGAAAAACTGTTTTTT.

CDR3: CASSTGTGAAYGYTF. In DNA, the CDR3 is TGTGCCAGCAGTACCGGGACAGGGGCCGCCTATGGCTACACCTTC. The chain combines TRBV6-4 with TRBJ1-2, with 10 bases that match TRBD1. The germline V gene has CDR1 MRHNA and CDR2 SNTAGT. J lost 4 bases, V lost 5 bases, and 7 bases had no gene match. The CDR3 contains 15 residues.

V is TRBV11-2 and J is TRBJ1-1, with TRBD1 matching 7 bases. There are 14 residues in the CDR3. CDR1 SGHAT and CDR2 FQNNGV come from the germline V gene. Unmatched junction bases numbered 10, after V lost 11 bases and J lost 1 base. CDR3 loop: CASKRHRGNTEAFF. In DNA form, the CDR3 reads TGTGCCTCCAAACGGCACAGGGGGAACACTGAAGCTTTCTTT. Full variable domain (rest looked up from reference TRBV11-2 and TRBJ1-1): EAGVAQSPRYKIIEKRQSVAFWCNPISGHATLYWYQQILGQGPKLLIQFQNNGVVDDSQLPKDRFSAERLKGVDSTLKIQPAKLEDSAVYLCASKRHRGNTEAFFGQGTRLTVV.

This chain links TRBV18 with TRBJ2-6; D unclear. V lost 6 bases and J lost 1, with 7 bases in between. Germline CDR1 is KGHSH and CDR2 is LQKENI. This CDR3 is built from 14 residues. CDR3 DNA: TGTGCCAGCTCGAGCGAATCTGGGGCCAACGTCCTGACTTTC. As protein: CASSSESGANVLTF.

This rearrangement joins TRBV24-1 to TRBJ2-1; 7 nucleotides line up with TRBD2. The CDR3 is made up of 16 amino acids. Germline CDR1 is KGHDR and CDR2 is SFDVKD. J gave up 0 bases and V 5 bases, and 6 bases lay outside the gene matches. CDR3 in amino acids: CATSAHGGYSYNEQFF. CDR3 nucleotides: TGTGCCACCAGTGCTCACGGGGGGTACTCCTACAATGAGCAGTTCTTC.

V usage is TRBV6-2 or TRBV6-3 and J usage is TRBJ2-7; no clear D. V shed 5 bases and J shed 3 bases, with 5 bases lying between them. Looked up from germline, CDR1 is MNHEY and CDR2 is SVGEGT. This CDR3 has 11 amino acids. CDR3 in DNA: TGTGCCAGCAGTGGCCTCTACGAGCAGTACTTC. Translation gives CASSGLYEQYF.

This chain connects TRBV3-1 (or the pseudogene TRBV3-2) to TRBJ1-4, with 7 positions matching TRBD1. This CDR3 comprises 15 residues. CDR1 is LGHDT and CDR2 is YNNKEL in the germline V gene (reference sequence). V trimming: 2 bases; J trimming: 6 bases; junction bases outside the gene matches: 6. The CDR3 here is CASSQPTGNHEKLFF. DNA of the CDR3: TGTGCCAGCAGCCAACCGACAGGGAATCATGAAAAACTGTTTTTT.

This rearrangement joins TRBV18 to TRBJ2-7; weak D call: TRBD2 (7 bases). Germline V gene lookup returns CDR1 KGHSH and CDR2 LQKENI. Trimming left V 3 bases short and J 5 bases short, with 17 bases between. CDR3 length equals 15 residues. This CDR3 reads CASSPNRGAGDEQYF. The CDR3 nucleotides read TGTGCCAGCTCACCTAATCGGGGGGCGGGAGACGAGCAGTACTTC.

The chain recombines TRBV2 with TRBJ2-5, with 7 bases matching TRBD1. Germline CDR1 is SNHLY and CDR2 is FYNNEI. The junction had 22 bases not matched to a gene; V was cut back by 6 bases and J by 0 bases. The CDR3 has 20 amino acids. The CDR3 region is CASREKGPQGVEKYQETQYF. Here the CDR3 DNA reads TGTGCCAGCAGGGAGAAAGGCCCCCAGGGGGTTGAAAAGTACCAAGAGACCCAGTACTTC. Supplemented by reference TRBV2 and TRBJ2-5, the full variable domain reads EPEVTQTPSHQVTQMGQEVILRCVPISNHLYFYWYRQILGQKVEFLVSFYNNEISEKSEIFDDQFSVERPDGSNFTLKIRSTKLEDSAMYFCASREKGPQGVEKYQETQYFGPGTRLLVL.